This entry concerns a single T cell receptor beta chain. The antigen is unknown. The CDR3 loop spans 13 amino acids. Trimming took 1 base from V and 8 from J, leaving 11 bases between them. The germline V gene has CDR1 SGHTA and CDR2 FQGNSA. These data come from a study of T cell responses to AZD1222 COVID-19 vaccine. Study-wide results and limits: Of the AZD1222 recipients, only 6 or 7 were seropositive at baseline. White British people made up most donors, females outnumbered males, and clonal diversity was possibly underestimated. Unmutated variant regions are reportedly the target of nearly half of TCRs that are spike-specific. Rises in breadth and depth of Spike-specific TCRs came after two AZD1222 doses.

Clones were sequenced by immunoSEQ multiplex PCR, and TCRdb holds only the in-frame ones, with some missing. The sample holds around 180,000 clones, more than 80% seen once. The sample was peripheral blood, taken on day 0 of AZD1222 vaccination. The TCR was taken from an adult in good health. The rearrangement links TRBV7-2 to TRBJ1-2; a possible D gene is TRBD1 (5 bases). DNA of the CDR3: TGTGCCAGCAGCTTAGACCTCGGGGACGGCTACACCTTC. Translating gives CASSLDLGDGYTF.